The 8 T cell receptor beta chains presented below share a single source sample, sequenced in a study of blood T cell repertoires in COVID-19. Here immunoSEQ multiplex PCR was the method, and the copy in TCRdb shows in-frame clones only, minus some. This table holds about 200,000 clones, approximately 91% found once. Sequencing was carried out using peripheral blood. Every receptor here comes from a man between 45 and 60 years old with COVID-19, enrolled during active disease.

About this clone itself: Distinct nucleotide sequences in the sample also encode this CDR3. The V call is TRBV2, the J call TRBJ2-1, with TRBD1 identical over 9 bases. This CDR3 is built from 16 residues. J was trimmed by 0 bases and V by 6 bases; bases with no gene match: 6. Germline V lookup: CDR1 SNHLY, CDR2 FYNNEI. CDR3 in DNA: TGTGCCAGCAGCTTAGGGACAGGGAGCTCCTACAATGAGCAGTTCTTC. Its protein is CASSLGTGSSYNEQFF.

The CDR3 spells CASNRRGQTNTGELFF. DNA for the CDR3: TGTGCCAGCAATCGCCGGGGACAGACGAACACCGGGGAGCTGTTTTTT. The chain carries TRBV4-2 and TRBJ2-2; 7 nucleotides line up with TRBD1. The V and J ends lost 7 bases and 0 bases, in that order; junction bases with no gene match: 8. Germline values: CDR1 LGHNA, CDR2 YNFKEQ. CDR3 size: 16 residues.

The V and J genes are TRBV18 and TRBJ1-3; 10 bases align to TRBD1. With V trimmed by 6 bases and J by 2 bases, 4 bases remained unmatched. The CDR3 has 15 residues. CDR1 is KGHSH, CDR2 LQKENI, per germline. The chain's CDR3 is CASSQGTGAGNTIYF. Here the CDR3 DNA reads TGTGCCAGCTCCCAAGGGACAGGGGCTGGAAACACCATATATTTT.

The chain recombines TRBV28 with TRBJ2-3; 10 positions match TRBD2. The V and J ends lost 5 bases and 6 bases, in that order; junction bases with no gene match: 5. The germline V gene has CDR1 MDHEN and CDR2 SYDVKM. CDR3 length: 14 residues. This chain's CDR3 is CASSVPSGGDTQYF. The CDR3 coding sequence is TGTGCCAGCAGTGTACCTAGCGGGGGTGATACGCAGTATTTT.

This chain links TRBV11-1 with TRBJ1-6; 10 bases are a match to TRBD1. J was trimmed by 6 bases and V by 6 bases; bases with no gene match: 8. CDR1 is SGHAT, CDR2 FQDESV, per germline (reference sequence). The CDR3 loop spans 16 amino acids. The CDR3 region has the DNA TGTGCCAGCAGTCCGTCCCGGGACAGGGGTAATTCACCCCTCCACTTT. This gives the protein CASSPSRDRGNSPLHF.

CDR3 bases: TGCGCCAGCAGCTTGGTAGGAGGGGGACTAGCCCTCCGGGAGACCCAGTACTTC. It codes for CASSLVGGGLALRETQYF. The chain recombines TRBV5-1 with TRBJ2-5; TRBD2 matches 9 bases. V shed 0 bases, J shed 5 bases, and the junction held 14 bases outside the gene matches. CDR3 length: 18 residues. Germline V gene lookup returns CDR1 SGHRS and CDR2 YFSETQ.

This chain connects TRBV2 to TRBJ2-3; no clear D. The CDR3 spans 13 residues. The V gene lost 7 bases and the J gene lost 4 bases, with 12 bases spanning the gap. Germline V gene sequence: CDR1 SNHLY, CDR2 FYNNEI. Here the CDR3 DNA reads TGTGCCAGCACCGCTCCGGCGGCAGATACGCAGTATTTT. As protein: CASTAPAADTQYF.

This chain links TRBV29-1 with TRBJ2-1; TRBD2 matches at 7 bases. CDR1 and CDR2 from the germline V gene are SQVTM and ANQGSEA. Trimming removed 6 bases from V and 0 bases from J; junction bases left unmatched: 11. The CDR3 has 16 amino acids. The CDR3 here is CSVPAAGRTSYNEQFF. In DNA form, the CDR3 reads TGCAGCGTGCCGGCAGCGGGGAGAACCTCCTACAATGAGCAGTTCTTC.